This T cell receptor (beta chain) was identified in a study of shared clonotypes between healthy human individuals. V shed 6 bases and J shed 5 bases, with 12 bases lying between them. Germline CDR1 SGHRS, CDR2 YFSETQ. The CDR3 length is 14 residues. The table came from immunoSEQ multiplex PCR; TCRdb's copy has only in-frame clones and leaves some out. The data show approximately 940,000 clones, with approximately 76% seen just once and nearly 1.5% held by the top ten. The rearrangement links TRBV5-1 to TRBJ1-6, with D uncertain. Material for sequencing was memory CD4+ T cells sorted from blood. The subset is: CD45RA-negative fraction. This receptor was obtained from a man aged 18 to 29 in good health. Here the CDR3 DNA reads TGCGCCAGCAACTTTGGACGGGATAATTCACCCCTCCACTTT. Its translation is CASNFGRDNSPLHF.